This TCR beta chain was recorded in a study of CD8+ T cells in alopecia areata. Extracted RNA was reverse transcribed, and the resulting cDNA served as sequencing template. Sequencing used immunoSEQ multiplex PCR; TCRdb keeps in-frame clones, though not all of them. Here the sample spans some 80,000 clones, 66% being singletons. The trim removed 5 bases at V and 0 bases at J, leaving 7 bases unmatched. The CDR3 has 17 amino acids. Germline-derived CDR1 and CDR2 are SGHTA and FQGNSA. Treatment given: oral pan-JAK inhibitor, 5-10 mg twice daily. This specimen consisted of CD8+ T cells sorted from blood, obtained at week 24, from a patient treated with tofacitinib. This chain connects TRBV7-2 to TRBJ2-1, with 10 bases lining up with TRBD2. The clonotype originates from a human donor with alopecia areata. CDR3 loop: CASSLIAGGSSYNEQFF. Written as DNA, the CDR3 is TGTGCCAGCAGCCTGATAGCGGGAGGTAGCTCCTACAATGAGCAGTTCTTC.